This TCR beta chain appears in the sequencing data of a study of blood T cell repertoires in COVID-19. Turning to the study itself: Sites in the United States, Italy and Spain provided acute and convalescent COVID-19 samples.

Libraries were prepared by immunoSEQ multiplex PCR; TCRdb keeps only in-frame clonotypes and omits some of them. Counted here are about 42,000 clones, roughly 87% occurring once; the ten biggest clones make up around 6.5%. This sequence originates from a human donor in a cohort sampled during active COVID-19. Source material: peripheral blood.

CDR3 nucleotides: TGTGCCAGCAGCTTACTGGGGCAGTCTAATGAAAAACTGTTTTTT. This sequence encodes CASSLLGQSNEKLFF. The chain combines TRBV7-9 with TRBJ1-4; TRBD1 might be the D (5 bases). This CDR3 region has 15 residues. CDR1 and CDR2 (germline): SEHNR, FQNEAQ (reference sequence). The V end lost 2 bases, the J end lost 3 bases, and 10 bases lay between the germline ends.